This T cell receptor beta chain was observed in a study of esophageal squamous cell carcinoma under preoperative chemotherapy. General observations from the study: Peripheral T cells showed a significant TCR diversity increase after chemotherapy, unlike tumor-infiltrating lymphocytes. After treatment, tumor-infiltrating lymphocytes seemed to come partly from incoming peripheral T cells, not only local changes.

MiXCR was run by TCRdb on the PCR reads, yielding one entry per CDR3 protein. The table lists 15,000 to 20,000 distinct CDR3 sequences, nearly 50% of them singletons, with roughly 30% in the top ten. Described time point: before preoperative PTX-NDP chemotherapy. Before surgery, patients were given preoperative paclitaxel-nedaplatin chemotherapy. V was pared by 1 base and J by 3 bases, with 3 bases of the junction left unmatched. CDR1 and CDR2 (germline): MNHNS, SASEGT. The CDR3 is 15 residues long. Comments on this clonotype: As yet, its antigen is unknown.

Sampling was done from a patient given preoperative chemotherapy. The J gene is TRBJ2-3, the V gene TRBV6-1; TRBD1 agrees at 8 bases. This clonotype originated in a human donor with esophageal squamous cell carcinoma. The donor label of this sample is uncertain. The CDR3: CASSEVDRGTDTQYF. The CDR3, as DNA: TGTGCCAGCAGTGAAGTCGACAGGGGTACAGATACGCAGTATTTT.